These T cell receptor beta chains were read from a single sample in a study of cytomegalovirus exposure and HLA in healthy donors. TCRdb's table, derived via immunoSEQ multiplex PCR, lists solely in-frame clones and lacks some. The data show about 220,000 clones, with around nine tenths seen just once and 2.9% held by the top ten. The sample taken for sequencing was PBMCs. The receptors originated from a young woman in good health and CMV-seronegative. Both conserved end residues are part of each CDR3. A D gene is named only where the DNA matches it firmly. Clone size is not always given. Where it is, it says once, few, many or a class for expanded clones.

V gene,J gene,D gene,clone size,CDR3 protein,CDR3 DNA
TRBV6-6,TRBJ1-1,.,.,CASSYSTMNTEAFF,TGTGCCAGCAGTTACTCGACTATGAACACTGAAGCTTTCTTT
TRBV9,TRBJ1-5,.,few,CASSVARALYTPGDQPQHF,TGTGCCAGCAGCGTAGCTCGCGCATTGTACACTCCCGGGGATCAGCCCCAGCATTTT
TRBV19,TRBJ1-1,.,.,CATSSKYMNTEAFF,TGTGCCACGTCCTCAAAGTACATGAACACTGAAGCTTTCTTT
TRBV27,TRBJ1-5,.,.,CASSLYGDLSNQPQHF,TGTGCCAGCAGTTTATACGGGGATCTTAGCAATCAGCCCCAGCATTTT
TRBV29-1,TRBJ2-1,TRBD1,.,CSVEGPTGVVNEQFF,TGCAGCGTTGAAGGTCCGACAGGGGTCGTCAATGAGCAGTTCTTC
TRBV5-4,TRBJ2-7,TRBD2,.,CASSLEASGNSYEQYF,TGTGCCAGCAGCTTGGAGGCTAGCGGGAACTCCTACGAGCAGTACTTC
TRBV7-9,TRBJ2-6,TRBD1,.,CASSPVQGRSGANVLTF,TGTGCCAGCAGCCCCGTACAGGGGCGCTCTGGGGCCAACGTCCTGACTTTC
TRBV14,TRBJ2-1,.,.,CASSQVWAGNEQFF,TGTGCCAGCAGCCAAGTTTGGGCCGGCAATGAGCAGTTCTTC
TRBV4-3,TRBJ2-5,.,.,CASSQDYSLVGETQYF,TGCGCCAGCAGCCAAGATTATTCACTAGTCGGGGAGACCCAGTACTTC
TRBV29-1,TRBJ2-7,.,.,CSAGSSYEQYF,TGCAGCGCCGGGTCAAGCTACGAGCAGTACTTC
TRBV27,TRBJ2-7,TRBD1,.,CASSIQGIYEQYF,TGTGCCAGCAGTATACAGGGGATCTACGAGCAGTACTTC
TRBV27,TRBJ2-7,.,.,CASSFEGSYEQYF,TGTGCCAGCAGTTTCGAGGGCTCCTACGAGCAGTACTTC
TRBV28,TRBJ2-7,.,.,CASSTVGESSYEQYF,TGTGCCAGCAGCACGGTAGGGGAAAGCTCCTACGAGCAGTACTTC
TRBV18,TRBJ2-1,TRBD1,.,CASSPGTGESNEQFF,TGTGCCAGCTCACCAGGGACAGGGGAATCAAATGAGCAGTTCTTC
TRBV6-1,TRBJ1-3,.,.,CASSEWRGSGNTIYF,TGTGCCAGCAGTGAATGGCGCGGCTCTGGAAACACCATATATTTT
TRBV27,TRBJ2-7,.,.,CASGQSSYEQYF,TGTGCCAGCGGACAGAGCTCCTACGAGCAGTACTTC
TRBV27,TRBJ2-7,TRBD2,.,CASSSLAGGPYEQYF,TGTGCCAGCAGTTCCTTAGCGGGAGGGCCTTACGAGCAGTACTTC
TRBV4-2,TRBJ2-3,.,.,CASSQETGDTQYF,TGTGCCAGCAGCCAGGAGACCGGGGATACGCAGTATTTT
TRBV11-2,TRBJ2-7,TRBD2,once,CASSSTSGRWGAYEQYF,TGTGCCAGCAGCTCTACTAGCGGGAGGTGGGGGGCCTACGAGCAGTACTTC
TRBV7-2,TRBJ2-7,TRBD1,.,CASSKIGGQAYEQYF,TGTGCCAGCAGCAAAATTGGGGGACAGGCGTACGAGCAGTACTTC
TRBV11-1,TRBJ2-3,TRBD2,.,CASSQGALAGSDTQYF,TGTGCCAGCAGCCAAGGGGCGCTAGCGGGTTCAGATACGCAGTATTTT
TRBV10-3,TRBJ2-7,TRBD2,.,CAINRLAGAPEQYF,TGTGCCATCAACCGACTAGCGGGAGCACCCGAGCAGTACTTC
TRBV7-2,TRBJ2-1,TRBD2,once,CASSFSGGSYNEQFF,TGTGCCAGCAGCTTCTCGGGGGGATCCTACAATGAGCAGTTCTTC
TRBV29-1,TRBJ1-3,TRBD1,.,CSARGLNGNTIYF,TGCAGCGCGAGGGGGCTTAATGGAAACACCATATATTTT
TRBV7-2,TRBJ1-1,.,.,CASSLGAGGAEAFF,TGTGCCAGCAGCTTAGGGGCGGGGGGCGCTGAAGCTTTCTTT
TRBV2,TRBJ1-1,.,.,CASKARRGGYTEAFF,TGTGCCAGCAAAGCCCGCAGGGGAGGGTACACTGAAGCTTTCTTT
TRBV4-1,TRBJ2-3,.,.,CASSRAGVLSDTQYF,TGCGCCAGCAGCCGGGCGGGCGTCCTCTCAGATACGCAGTATTTT
TRBV27,TRBJ2-3,TRBD1,.,CASSFLQGHTDTQYF,TGTGCCAGCAGTTTCTTACAGGGGCACACAGATACGCAGTATTTT
TRBV5-1,TRBJ1-1,.,.,CASSLETPGSNTEAFF,TGCGCCAGCAGCTTAGAGACCCCGGGATCGAACACTGAAGCTTTCTTT
TRBV7-9,TRBJ2-5,TRBD2,.,CASSPPGGGQETQYF,TGTGCCAGCAGCCCTCCCGGGGGAGGGCAAGAGACCCAGTACTTC
TRBV11-2,TRBJ2-5,.,once,CASSLGGGETQYF,TGTGCCAGCAGCTTAGGGGGCGGAGAGACCCAGTACTTC
TRBV27,TRBJ1-1,TRBD1,.,CASGIGRGTEAFF,TGTGCCAGCGGCATTGGCAGGGGGACTGAAGCTTTCTTT
TRBV27,TRBJ2-1,.,.,CASSYSGDSYNEQFF,TGTGCCAGCAGCTACAGCGGAGACTCCTACAATGAGCAGTTCTTC
TRBV13,TRBJ2-3,TRBD1,.,CASSLNAGGVTDTQYF,TGTGCCAGCAGCTTAAACGCAGGGGGCGTAACAGATACGCAGTATTTT
TRBV18,TRBJ2-5,.,.,CASSPYRAQETQYF,TGTGCCAGCTCGCCATACAGGGCGCAAGAGACCCAGTACTTC
TRBV28,TRBJ2-7,.,.,CASSPGSGGHPYEQYF,TGTGCCAGCAGCCCTGGTTCGGGGGGCCACCCCTACGAGCAGTACTTC
TRBV15,TRBJ2-3,TRBD2,.,CATSSLAGGPSDTQYF,TGTGCCACCAGCAGCTTAGCGGGAGGGCCCTCAGATACGCAGTATTTT
TRBV27,TRBJ2-3,TRBD1,.,CASSFDRTGGTDTQYF,TGTGCCAGCAGTTTCGATCGGACAGGGGGCACAGATACGCAGTATTTT
TRBV9,TRBJ2-1,.,.,CASSRGGSSYNEQFF,TGTGCCAGCAGCCGTGGGGGGAGCTCCTACAATGAGCAGTTCTTC
TRBV20-1,TRBJ2-1,TRBD1,.,CSAKTGNKEFF,TGCAGTGCTAAGACAGGGAATAAAGAGTTCTTC
TRBV27,TRBJ2-7,TRBD1,.,CASSFGTVYEQYF,TGTGCCAGCAGTTTTGGGACAGTCTACGAGCAGTACTTC
TRBV5-1,TRBJ1-1,.,.,CASSPGHVGTEAFF,TGCGCCAGCAGCCCCGGACACGTCGGGACTGAAGCTTTCTTT
TRBV11-1,TRBJ2-7,.,.,CASSRRGIPSYEQYF,TGTGCCAGCAGTAGGCGGGGTATCCCGTCCTACGAGCAGTACTTC
TRBV6-5,TRBJ2-5,TRBD2,.,CASSLASGIQETQYF,TGTGCCAGCAGTTTGGCTAGCGGCATACAAGAGACCCAGTACTTC
TRBV30,TRBJ2-7,TRBD2,.,CAWARGSGLDEQYF,TGTGCCTGGGCCCGGGGTAGCGGGCTGGACGAGCAGTACTTC